The next 18 T cell receptor beta chains were all read from a single sample in a study of shared clonotypes between healthy human individuals. Using immunoSEQ multiplex PCR, the repertoire was profiled, and TCRdb retains in-frame clones only, with some absent. The sample consists of roughly 2.2 million clones, over 85% of them appearing once. The sequenced sample consisted of naive CD4+ T cells from PBMCs. Subset denoted: CD45RA+ positively selected. The source is a man between 18 and 29 years old in good health. Some clones in this sample may be carry-over from other donors' samples.

This rearrangement joins TRBV11-2 to TRBJ2-3; the match to TRBD1 covers 9 bases. The CDR3 consists of 16 residues. Losses at the gene ends were 4 bases for V and 2 bases for J; bases not matched to a gene: 7. Germline CDR1 reads SGHAT; CDR2 reads FQNNGV. For the CDR3, the DNA is TGTGCCAGCAGCTCCCCGACAGGGGGGAACACAGATACGCAGTATTTT. Translation: CASSSPTGGNTDTQYF. Variable domain in full (rest from reference TRBV11-2 and TRBJ2-3): EAGVAQSPRYKIIEKRQSVAFWCNPISGHATLYWYQQILGQGPKLLIQFQNNGVVDDSQLPKDRFSAERLKGVDSTLKIQPAKLEDSAVYLCASSSPTGGNTDTQYFGPGTRLTVL.

The genes are TRBV25-1 and TRBJ1-4, with 9 bases that match TRBD1. V was clipped by 6 bases and J by 12 bases; unmatched bases: 11. Germline V gives CDR1 MGHDK, CDR2 SYGVNS. The CDR3 contains 14 residues. The CDR3 loop is CASRHTGGLKELFF. The CDR3 DNA sequence: TGTGCCAGCAGACACACAGGGGGCCTCAAGGAACTGTTTTTT.

The V call is TRBV5-1, the J call TRBJ2-1; the match to TRBD1 covers 9 bases. The CDR3 totals 17 residues. Germline CDR1 and CDR2: SGHRS and YFSETQ. V trimming: 3 bases; J trimming: 1 base; junction bases outside the gene matches: 8. This CDR3 reads CASSSPSGTGSYNEQFF. The CDR3, as DNA: TGCGCCAGCAGCTCCCCGTCCGGGACAGGGTCCTACAATGAGCAGTTCTTC.

CDR3 DNA: TGTGCCGGCTCAAACGGGGCCCAATGGGACGAGCAGTACTTC. This translates into CAGSNGAQWDEQYF. This sequence joins TRBV2 and TRBJ2-7; D possibly matches TRBD1 or TRBD2 (5 bases each). The CDR3 is made up of 14 amino acids. Trimming took 11 bases from V and 5 from J, leaving 22 bases between them. Germline V gives CDR1 SNHLY, CDR2 FYNNEI.

The J gene is TRBJ2-2, the V gene TRBV7-9, with 10 positions matching TRBD1. CDR1 is SEHNR and CDR2 is FQNEAQ in the germline V gene (reference sequence). The J segment lost 7 bases and the V segment lost 5 bases, leaving 7 bases of the junction unmatched. The CDR3 runs 15 residues. CDR3 DNA: TGTGCCAGCAGCCCCTGGGACAGGGGTGGCGGGGAGCTGTTTTTT. Translation gives CASSPWDRGGGELFF.

The V gene is TRBV10-2, the J gene TRBJ2-1; no reliable D call. CDR1 and CDR2 from the germline V gene are WSHSY and SAAADI. Trimming took 7 bases from V and 9 from J, leaving 16 bases between them. This CDR3 region has 13 residues. The CDR3 spells CASTPSTVGEQFF. As DNA, the CDR3 is TGCGCCAGCACCCCTAGTACCGTTGGTGAGCAGTTCTTC.

The V gene is TRBV5-1, the J gene TRBJ2-2; D assignment may be TRBD1 or TRBD2 (5 bases each). Germline V lookup: CDR1 SGHRS, CDR2 YFSETQ. V was pared by 4 bases and J by 4 bases, with 8 bases between. The CDR3 is 13 residues long. CDR3 protein: CASSEGLTGELFF. DNA of the CDR3: TGCGCCAGCAGCGAGGGGCTCACCGGGGAGCTGTTTTTT.

J is TRBJ2-4 and V is TRBV4-3; 8 nucleotides match TRBD2. The germline V gene has CDR1 LGHNA and CDR2 YSLEER. The CDR3 has 15 residues. Unmatched junction bases numbered 7, after V lost 2 bases and J lost 7 bases. The CDR3 is CASSQTGGASNIQYF. CDR3 nucleotide sequence: TGCGCCAGCAGCCAAACCGGGGGGGCGTCGAACATTCAGTACTTC.

The chain is built from TRBV19 and TRBJ1-4, with D unresolved. This CDR3 spans 16 amino acids. Trimming left V 3 bases short and J 4 bases short, with 15 bases between. Germline loops: CDR1 LNHDA, CDR2 SQIVND (reference sequence). The CDR3, as DNA: TGTGCCAGTAGTATTCTCGTGGCAGGTCATAATGAAAAACTGTTTTTT. Translation: CASSILVAGHNEKLFF.

The V and J genes are TRBV2 and TRBJ2-1, with 15 bases lining up with TRBD2. Per the germline V gene, CDR1 is SNHLY and CDR2 is FYNNEI. This CDR3 region has 16 residues. V shed 1 base and J 10 bases; nucleotides not matched to a gene: 5. CDR3 region: CASSEGTSGRGVEQFF. CDR3 nucleotides: TGTGCCAGCAGTGAAGGGACTAGCGGGAGGGGCGTAGAGCAGTTCTTC.

The chain is built from TRBV27 and TRBJ2-7; 9 nucleotides align to TRBD1. The V gene end was trimmed by 5 bases and the J gene end by 3 bases; junction bases not matched to a gene: 5. The CDR3 totals 14 residues. In germline, CDR1 is MNHEY, CDR2 SMNVEV (reference sequence). The CDR3 DNA reads TGTGCCAGCAGTCCCCGGGACAGGGACTACGAGCAGTACTTC. It is translated as CASSPRDRDYEQYF.

This chain uses TRBV7-2 with TRBJ1-3; D ambiguous. Germline V gives CDR1 SGHTA, CDR2 FQGNSA. The CDR3 is made up of 13 amino acids. Deletions cut 5 bases from V and 2 bases from J, with 7 bases between. The CDR3 region has the DNA TGTGCCAGCAGCCAGTTGGCTGGAAACACCATATATTTT. Amino acid sequence: CASSQLAGNTIYF.

This rearrangement joins TRBV18 to TRBJ2-2; 9 bases align to TRBD2. The CDR3 is 16 residues long. Germline values: CDR1 KGHSH, CDR2 LQKENI. V lost 2 bases to trimming and J lost 6 bases; unmatched junction nucleotides: 7. As DNA, the CDR3 is TGTGCCAGCTCACCATCAACGGCGGGAGGGCCCGGGGAGCTGTTTTTT. Translation gives CASSPSTAGGPGELFF.

The V gene is TRBV5-4, the J gene TRBJ1-2; no clear D. CDR3 length equals 15 residues. Germline V gives CDR1 SGHNT, CDR2 YYREEE (reference sequence). V was shortened by 0 bases and J by 7 bases, with 16 bases between the two germline ends. The CDR3 reads CASSLAPGQAGGYTF. CDR3 in DNA: TGTGCCAGCAGCTTGGCCCCGGGCCAGGCGGGTGGCTACACCTTC.

The rearrangement uses TRBV18 and TRBJ2-7, with D possibly matching TRBD2 (6 bases). Germline CDR1 is KGHSH and CDR2 is LQKENI. V gave up 3 bases and J gave up 6 bases, with 15 bases separating them. This CDR3 spans 14 amino acids. The CDR3 sequence: CASSPSVLASEQYF. The DNA for the CDR3 is TGTGCCAGCTCACCGTCCGTACTAGCTAGCGAGCAGTACTTC.

The chain combines TRBV19 with TRBJ1-1; D perhaps matches TRBD1 (5 bases). Between the trimmed V and J ends, which lost 5 bases and 5 bases, there was a span of 15 bases. Germline V CDR1 and CDR2: LNHDA, SQIVND (reference sequence). This CDR3 is 14 amino acids long. CDR3 residues: CASSLVGLGTEAFF. The CDR3 nucleotides are TGTGCCAGTAGTTTGGTGGGGCTTGGGACTGAAGCTTTCTTT.

The chain links TRBV29-1 to TRBJ2-5, with TRBD1 identical over 10 bases. The V segment lost 7 bases and the J segment 3 bases; nucleotides outside the gene matches: 5. The CDR3 runs to 13 residues. Germline V lookup: CDR1 SQVTM, CDR2 ANQGSEA. The CDR3 sequence: CSALTGGEETQYF. CDR3 coding DNA: TGCAGCGCCCTGACAGGGGGCGAAGAGACCCAGTACTTC.

The chain recombines TRBV28 with TRBJ2-1, with TRBD2 matching over 7 bases. CDR1 and CDR2 from the germline V gene are MDHEN and SYDVKM. The CDR3 sequence is 16 residues long. V gave up 4 bases and J gave up 1 base; unmatched junction bases: 7. DNA of the CDR3: TGTGCCAGCAGTTCCCCAAGCGGGACGTCCTACAATGAGCAGTTCTTC. Translation gives CASSSPSGTSYNEQFF.